The 17 T cell receptor beta chains given below trace back to one sample, sequenced in a study of blood T cells in healthy people across ages. Primed by a sample-barcoded 5' primer and a J-beta primer mix, a second PCR proceeded for 7 to 11 cycles. In TCRdb, the 5' RACE reads were re-called with MiXCR into one record per CDR3 protein. Here the sample spans about 1.4 million distinct CDR3 sequences, roughly 59% being singletons. The sequenced material came from blood. All receptors come from a man younger than 35 in good health.

The CDR3 nucleotides read TGTGCCAGCAGTTTGAACATACTAGCGGGGTACTCTGGGGCCAACGTCCTGACTTTC. Its translation: CASSLNILAGYSGANVLTF. V usage is TRBV6-5 and J usage is TRBJ2-6; 10 bases line up with TRBD2. The CDR3 extends over 19 amino acids. The J segment lost 0 bases and the V segment lost 4 bases, leaving 9 bases of the junction unmatched. Germline V gene data show CDR1 as MNHEY and CDR2 as SVGAGI.

The V call is TRBV4-1, the J call TRBJ2-3; perhaps TRBD2 as D (6 bases). The CDR3 totals 19 residues. V was shortened by 3 bases and J by 1 base, with 23 bases between the two germline ends. Germline-derived CDR1 and CDR2 are MGHRA and YSYEKL. Here the CDR3 reads CASSHPSPRLVGGTDTQYF. The CDR3 DNA follows: TGCGCCAGCAGCCATCCTTCGCCCCGACTAGTGGGGGGCACAGATACGCAGTATTTT.

The rearrangement links TRBV20-1 to TRBJ2-7; TRBD2 agrees at 7 bases. The germline CDR1 and CDR2 sequences are DFQATT and SNEGSKA (reference sequence). CDR3 length equals 13 residues. Trimming took 6 bases from V and 2 from J; bases not matched to a gene: 7. The CDR3 loop reads CSAKPGTTYEQYF. CDR3 bases: TGCAGTGCAAAACCCGGGACTACCTACGAGCAGTACTTC.

The CDR3 protein is CASSQLPGQGKGLAKNIQYF. CDR3 sequence (DNA): TGCGCCAGCAGCCAACTACCGGGACAGGGTAAGGGGCTAGCCAAAAACATTCAGTACTTC. The chain is built from TRBV4-1 and TRBJ2-4, with 9 bases lining up with TRBD1. The CDR3 is 20 residues long. The ends lost 2 bases at V and 0 bases at J; junction bases unmatched: 14. Germline V CDR1 and CDR2: MGHRA, YSYEKL.

V usage is TRBV29-1 and J usage is TRBJ1-1; no reliable D call. This CDR3 has 13 amino acids. CDR1 and CDR2 from the germline V gene are SQVTM and ANQGSEA. V lost 8 bases and J lost 3, with 16 bases in between. CDR3 in amino acids: CSPTAYGDTEAFF. CDR3 nucleotide sequence: TGCAGCCCGACCGCGTACGGGGACACTGAAGCTTTCTTT.

The CDR3 nucleotides are TGCAGCGTTGCCGCCAGCTCCTACGAGCAGTACTTC. Translating it yields CSVAASSYEQYF. The V call is TRBV29-1, the J call TRBJ2-7; D gene uncertain. V was trimmed by 4 bases and J by 0 bases, leaving 7 bases between them. Germline V gene lookup returns CDR1 SQVTM and CDR2 ANQGSEA. The CDR3 runs 12 residues.

Note on this clonotype: At one end, the junction sequence differs from germline, possibly due to a read error. The CDR3 DNA is TGTGCCAGCGGTGAAGGGGACTTCACAGATACGCAGTATTTT. It yields the protein CASGEGDFTDTQYF. The chain employs TRBV25-1 and TRBJ2-3; D may be TRBD2 (6 bases). Per germline, CDR1 MGHDK and CDR2 SYGVNS. The CDR3 is made up of 14 amino acids. Full variable domain (rest looked up from reference TRBV25-1 and TRBJ2-3): EADIYQTPRYLVIGTGKKITLECSQTMGHDKMYWYQQDPGMELHLIHYSYGVNSTEKGDLSSESTVSRIRTEHFPLTLESARPSHTSQYLCASGEGDFTDTQYFGPGTRLTVL.

The gene calls are TRBV12-3 or TRBV12-4 and TRBJ2-3; TRBD1 matches 7 bases. CDR3 length: 15 residues. The V segment lost 5 bases and the J segment 4 bases; nucleotides outside the gene matches: 9. CDR3 sequence (DNA): TGTGCCAGCAGTCGGCCTTGGACAGGAGCAGATACGCAGTATTTT. This encodes CASSRPWTGADTQYF.

This clonotype was picked up many times. The chain uses TRBV7-9 and TRBJ1-1; D is ambiguous. V was cut by 4 bases and J by 8 bases, with 14 bases left in between. Germline CDR1 is SEHNR and CDR2 is FQNEAQ (reference sequence). The CDR3 contains 13 residues. CDR3 DNA sequence: TGTGCCAGCAGCTCCCGAGGGCCTCTGGAAGCTTTCTTT. Its translation is CASSSRGPLEAFF.

Many counts were recorded for this clonotype. CDR3 sequence reads: CASSYEGEQYF. CDR3 DNA sequence: TGTGCCAGCAGTTACGAGGGCGAGCAGTACTTC. The chain is built from TRBV6-2 or TRBV6-3 and TRBJ2-4; possible D gene TRBD2, 5 bases. Matching the DNA end better, TRBJ2-7 makes the J call doubtful. Germline CDR1 is MNHEY and CDR2 is SVGEGT. The CDR3 totals 11 residues.

This chain joins TRBV5-1 and TRBJ1-2; no reliable D call. The V end lost 5 bases, the J end lost 2 bases, and 16 bases lay between the germline ends. Germline loops: CDR1 SGHRS, CDR2 YFSETQ. CDR3 length: 15 amino acids. In DNA, the CDR3 is TGCGCCAGCAGAGAGCCTCTTACGCCCAACTATGGCTACACCTTC. Translated, it gives CASREPLTPNYGYTF. Complete variable domain (other parts from reference TRBV5-1 and TRBJ1-2): KAGVTQTPRYLIKTRGQQVTLSCSPISGHRSVSWYQQTPGQGLQFLFEYFSETQRNKGNFPGRFSGRQFSNSRSEMNVSTLELGDSALYLCASREPLTPNYGYTFGSGTRLTVV.

Points on this clonotype: One end of the junction does not line up with germline, which may come from a read error. This chain connects TRBV6-2 or TRBV6-3 to TRBJ1-5, with 7 bases that match TRBD1. The CDR3 consists of 17 residues. CDR1 and CDR2 from the germline V gene are MNHEY and SVGEGT. The CDR3 nucleotides read TGTGCCAGCAACCGGGACAGCGGAGCTCGTAGCAATCAGCCTCAGCATTTT. Translating gives CASNRDSGARSNQPQHF.

This clonotype was detected a few times. The J gene is TRBJ2-1, the V gene TRBV4-3, with D unclear. Per germline, CDR1 LGHNA and CDR2 YSLEER. This CDR3 region has 13 residues. V lost 2 bases and J 5 bases, leaving 7 bases between the germline ends. CDR3 amino acids: CASSQLRDNEQFF. The DNA of the CDR3 is TGCGCCAGCAGCCAATTACGAGACAATGAGCAGTTCTTC.

This rearrangement joins TRBV4-2 to TRBJ2-3, with D perhaps given as TRBD1 or TRBD2 (5 bases each). CDR3 size: 16 residues. Looked up from germline, CDR1 is LGHNA and CDR2 is YNFKEQ. V dropped 0 bases and J dropped 0 bases, with 10 bases sitting between them. The DNA of the CDR3 is TGTGCCAGCAGCCAAGAGTGGGGGTGGAGCACAGATACGCAGTATTTT. It encodes CASSQEWGWSTDTQYF.

This clonotype has more than one count but fewer than ten. V usage is TRBV5-6 and J usage is TRBJ2-3; D unclear. The CDR3 consists of 14 residues. V lost 0 bases and J lost 4, with 9 bases in between. Germline CDR1 reads SGHDT; CDR2 reads YYEEEE. The CDR3 DNA is TGTGCCAGCAGCTTGGACGGACCTGCAGATACGCAGTATTTT. Amino acids: CASSLDGPADTQYF.

The chain combines TRBV20-1 with TRBJ2-7; 10 nucleotides line up with TRBD2. Germline CDR1 reads DFQATT; CDR2 reads SNEGSKA (reference sequence). Trimming took 4 bases from V and 5 from J; bases not matched to a gene: 5. The CDR3 is made up of 13 amino acids. The CDR3 loop reads CSATLLAGHEQYF. The CDR3 region has the DNA TGCAGTGCTACCTTACTAGCGGGACACGAGCAGTACTTC.

The chain couples TRBV10-3 to TRBJ2-3; the match to TRBD2 covers 8 bases. Germline V CDR1 and CDR2: ENHRY, SYGVKD. V dropped 6 bases and J dropped 4; count of bases not matched to a gene: 15. The CDR3 has 17 residues. In DNA form, the CDR3 reads TGTGCCATCAGGGGGACTAGGGGGGGGGCCAGGGCAGATACGCAGTATTTT. This sequence encodes CAIRGTRGGARADTQYF.